Below, one TCR beta chain is given with its context. This record belongs to a study of OX40 agonist ivuxolimab in advanced cancers. Some clones are missing from TCRdb's copy, which holds only in-frame ones; the method was immunoSEQ multiplex PCR. This table holds 80,000 or so clones, 85% to 95% found once. CDR1 is DFQATT and CDR2 is SNEGSKA in the germline V gene (reference sequence). This CDR3 has 10 residues. The source of this sequence is an adult with an advanced solid tumor such as melanoma, head and neck, liver or kidney cancer. The specimen was CD4+ or CD8+ T cells sorted from blood, collected in a trial of the OX40 agonist ivuxolimab. The V call is TRBV20-1, the J call TRBJ1-2; D ambiguous. CDR3 protein: CSYPAHGYTF. The DNA of the CDR3 is TGCAGCTATCCCGCCCATGGCTACACCTTC.